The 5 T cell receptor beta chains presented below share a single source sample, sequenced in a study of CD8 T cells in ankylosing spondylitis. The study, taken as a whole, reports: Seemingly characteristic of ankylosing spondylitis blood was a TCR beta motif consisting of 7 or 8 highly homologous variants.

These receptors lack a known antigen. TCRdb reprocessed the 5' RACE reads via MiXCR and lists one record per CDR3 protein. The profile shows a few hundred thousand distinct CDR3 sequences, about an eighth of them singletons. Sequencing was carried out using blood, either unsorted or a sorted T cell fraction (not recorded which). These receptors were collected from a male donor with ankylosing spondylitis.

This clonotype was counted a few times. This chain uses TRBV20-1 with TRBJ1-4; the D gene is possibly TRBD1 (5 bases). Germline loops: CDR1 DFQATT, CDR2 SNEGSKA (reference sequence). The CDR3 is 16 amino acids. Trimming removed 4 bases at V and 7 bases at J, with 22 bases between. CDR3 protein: CSATSGAGRAGEKLFF. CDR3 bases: TGCAGTGCTACCAGTGGGGCGGGCAGGGCAGGTGAAAAACTGTTTTTT.

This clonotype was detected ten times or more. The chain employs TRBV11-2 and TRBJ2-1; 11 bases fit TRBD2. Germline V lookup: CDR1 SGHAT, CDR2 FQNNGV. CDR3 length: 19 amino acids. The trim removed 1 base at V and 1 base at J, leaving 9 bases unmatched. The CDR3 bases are TGTGCCAGCAGCTTAGGGTGGGTTAGCGGGAGGGTGTCCTACAATGAGCAGTTCTTC. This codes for CASSLGWVSGRVSYNEQFF.

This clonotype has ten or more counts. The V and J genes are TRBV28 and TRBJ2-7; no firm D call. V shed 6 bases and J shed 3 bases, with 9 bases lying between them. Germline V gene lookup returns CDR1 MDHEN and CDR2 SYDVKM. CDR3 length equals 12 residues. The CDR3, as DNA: TGTGCCAGCAGCCCCTGGGGCTACGAGCAGTACTTC. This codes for CASSPWGYEQYF.

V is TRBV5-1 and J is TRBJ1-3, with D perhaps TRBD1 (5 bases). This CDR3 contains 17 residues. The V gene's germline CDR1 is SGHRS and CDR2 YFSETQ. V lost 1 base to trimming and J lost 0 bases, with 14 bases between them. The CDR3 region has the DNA TGCGCCAGCAGCTTGCTTCAGGGCTCCCGCTCTGGAAACACCATATATTTT. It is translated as CASSLLQGSRSGNTIYF.

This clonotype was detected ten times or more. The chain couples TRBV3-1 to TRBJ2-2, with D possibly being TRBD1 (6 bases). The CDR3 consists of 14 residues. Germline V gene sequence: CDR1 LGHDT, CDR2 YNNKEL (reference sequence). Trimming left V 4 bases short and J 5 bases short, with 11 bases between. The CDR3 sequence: CASSLQGQTGELFF. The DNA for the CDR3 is TGTGCCAGCAGCCTCCAGGGGCAGACCGGGGAGCTGTTTTTT.